Listed below are T cell receptor beta chains from one sample, sequenced in a study of blood T cell repertoires in COVID-19. Clones were sequenced by immunoSEQ multiplex PCR, and TCRdb holds only the in-frame ones, with some missing. The sample lists about 95,000 clones, approximately 80% occurring once. The sequenced sample was peripheral blood. Receptor source: a human donor in a cohort sampled during active COVID-19. The CDR3 runs from the conserved cysteine through the conserved F or W. The D gene is left open where the match is weak. Expanded clones get a size class; other rows say once, few or many, or leave the size out.

length: 15
D: TRBD1
J: TRBJ1-1
V: TRBV3-1/TRBV3-2
size: .
DNA: TGTGCCAGCAGCCAAGTCCAGGGGGTGGCTACTGAAGCTTTCTTT
CDR3: CASSQVQGVATEAFF

length: 13
D: .
J: TRBJ1-3
V: TRBV19
size: .
DNA: TGTGCCAGTAGTACCGGGACTGGAAACACCATATATTTT
CDR3: CASSTGTGNTIYF

length: 15
D: .
J: TRBJ1-1
V: TRBV28
size: .
DNA: TGTGCCAGCAGTTCTGAGAACGAGGCGAACACTGAAGCTTTCTTT
CDR3: CASSSENEANTEAFF

length: 16
D: .
J: TRBJ1-2
V: TRBV25-1
size: few
DNA: TGTGCCAGCAGTGAAGAGTATGCGGGACCTAACTATGGCTACACCTTC
CDR3: CASSEEYAGPNYGYTF

length: 14
D: TRBD1
J: TRBJ2-7
V: TRBV9
size: .
DNA: TGTGCCAGCAGCGCAGGGACAGTCTCCTACGAGCAGTACTTC
CDR3: CASSAGTVSYEQYF

length: 13
D: .
J: TRBJ1-2
V: TRBV7-8
size: .
DNA: TGTGCCAGCAGCTCGGACAGTAACTATGGCTACACCTTC
CDR3: CASSSDSNYGYTF

length: 11
D: .
J: TRBJ1-2
V: TRBV29-1
size: .
DNA: TGCAGCGTTGGCGGTGGGGAGGGCTACACCTTC
CDR3: CSVGGGEGYTF

length: 18
D: TRBD2
J: TRBJ2-3
V: TRBV25-1
size: .
DNA: TGTGCCAGCAGTGAATTACCTAGCGGGAGTGGAACCGCAGATACGCAGTATTTT
CDR3: CASSELPSGSGTADTQYF

length: 15
D: .
J: TRBJ2-2
V: TRBV6-5
size: .
DNA: TGTGCCAGCAGGTGGAGCAGGGGGGTCACCGGGGAGCTGTTTTTT
CDR3: CASRWSRGVTGELFF

length: 15
D: .
J: TRBJ1-1
V: TRBV6-2/TRBV6-3
size: .
DNA: TGTGCCAGCAGTTACTCCGAGGGAGGGAACACTGAAGCTTTCTTT
CDR3: CASSYSEGGNTEAFF

length: 13
D: TRBD1
J: TRBJ2-7
V: TRBV29-1
size: .
DNA: TGCAGCGTTGAGGGGACAGGGAACTACGAGCAGTACTTC
CDR3: CSVEGTGNYEQYF

length: 17
D: .
J: TRBJ2-4
V: TRBV3-1/TRBV3-2
size: .
DNA: TGTGCCAGCAGCCAAGTTTCGGTGGGGGCCGCCAAAAACATTCAGTACTTC
CDR3: CASSQVSVGAAKNIQYF

length: 16
D: .
J: TRBJ1-2
V: TRBV9
size: .
DNA: TGTGCCAGCAGCGTACGGGACTCTCCCATTAACTATGGCTACACCTTC
CDR3: CASSVRDSPINYGYTF

length: 18
D: TRBD1
J: TRBJ2-3
V: TRBV19
size: .
DNA: TGTGCCAGTAGTATTTCCCGGACAGGATTCACTAGCACAGATACGCAGTATTTT
CDR3: CASSISRTGFTSTDTQYF

length: 14
D: TRBD1
J: TRBJ1-3
V: TRBV2
size: .
DNA: TGTGCCAGCAGCCAACAGGGGGCTGGAAACACCATATATTTT
CDR3: CASSQQGAGNTIYF

length: 15
D: TRBD1
J: TRBJ2-7
V: TRBV7-8
size: .
DNA: TGTGCCAGCAGCTCACAGGGGGCATTCGGCTACGAGCAGTACTTC
CDR3: CASSSQGAFGYEQYF

length: 14
D: TRBD1
J: TRBJ2-7
V: TRBV14
size: .
DNA: TGTGCCAGCAGCCAGACAGGGCGTTTCTACGAGCAGTACTTC
CDR3: CASSQTGRFYEQYF

length: 16
D: TRBD2
J: TRBJ2-3
V: TRBV5-5
size: .
DNA: TGTGCCAGCAACTACGGCGGGGGGGCCAGGACAGATACGCAGTATTTT
CDR3: CASNYGGGARTDTQYF

length: 20
D: TRBD2
J: TRBJ2-3
V: TRBV6-2/TRBV6-3
size: .
DNA: TGTGCCAGCAGTTACGCGACCCGACTAGCGGGGGGATTATTTGCAGATACGCAGTATTTT
CDR3: CASSYATRLAGGLFADTQYF

length: 14
D: .
J: TRBJ2-5
V: TRBV5-1
size: .
DNA: TGCGCCAGCAGTGGCGGGGGCCCCCAAGAGACCCAGTACTTC
CDR3: CASSGGGPQETQYF

length: 12
D: .
J: TRBJ2-3
V: TRBV12-3/TRBV12-4
size: .
DNA: TGTGCCAGCAGTCCTTCATCGGGTACGCAGTATTTT
CDR3: CASSPSSGTQYF

length: 17
D: TRBD2
J: TRBJ2-3
V: TRBV7-2
size: .
DNA: TGTGCCAGCAGCTACCGACTAGCGGGGTTAAGCACAGATACGCAGTATTTT
CDR3: CASSYRLAGLSTDTQYF

length: 12
D: .
J: TRBJ1-2
V: TRBV11-1
size: .
DNA: TGTGCCAGCACGGGGTCTAACTATGGCTACACCTTC
CDR3: CASTGSNYGYTF

length: 16
D: .
J: TRBJ1-4
V: TRBV18
size: .
DNA: TGTGCCAGCTCACCCCTAACAGGGTCGTCGAATGAAAAACTGTTTTTT
CDR3: CASSPLTGSSNEKLFF

length: 13
D: .
J: TRBJ2-7
V: TRBV29-1
size: .
DNA: TGCAGCGTTACGCAGGGGCAGAACTACGAGCAGTACTTC
CDR3: CSVTQGQNYEQYF

length: 15
D: .
J: TRBJ1-1
V: TRBV5-1
size: once
DNA: TGCGCCAGCAGCCCGGGCGGGGCCTCGAACACTGAAGCTTTCTTT
CDR3: CASSPGGASNTEAFF

length: 13
D: .
J: TRBJ1-1
V: TRBV12-3/TRBV12-4
size: .
DNA: TGTGCCAGCAGTTTATCCGGGAACACTGAAGCTTTCTTT
CDR3: CASSLSGNTEAFF

length: 13
D: .
J: TRBJ1-5
V: TRBV19
size: .
DNA: TGTGCCAGTAGACCTGACCAGGTTAGGCCCCAGCATTTT
CDR3: CASRPDQVRPQHF

length: 11
D: .
J: TRBJ2-3
V: TRBV18
size: .
DNA: TGTGCCAGCTCTCCTAGCGATACGCAGTATTTT
CDR3: CASSPSDTQYF

length: 13
D: .
J: TRBJ1-1
V: TRBV20-1
size: .
DNA: TGCAGTGCTGGTGATACGGTGAACACTGAAGCTTTCTTT
CDR3: CSAGDTVNTEAFF

length: 15
D: .
J: TRBJ2-3
V: TRBV6-5
size: .
DNA: TGTGCCAGCAGACAATTCGGGGTAGGGACAGATACGCAGTATTTT
CDR3: CASRQFGVGTDTQYF

length: 16
D: .
J: TRBJ2-5
V: TRBV7-9
size: .
DNA: TGTGCCAGCAGCCGCAGCGGGTTGTCCAGACAAGAGACCCAGTACTTC
CDR3: CASSRSGLSRQETQYF

length: 13
D: .
J: TRBJ2-3
V: TRBV5-1
size: .
DNA: TGCGCCAGCAAGACGGGTAGCACAGATACGCAGTATTTT
CDR3: CASKTGSTDTQYF

length: 12
D: .
J: TRBJ1-2
V: TRBV14
size: .
DNA: TGTGCCAGCGCCCAAAACTTCTATGGCTACACCTTC
CDR3: CASAQNFYGYTF

length: 16
D: .
J: TRBJ1-3
V: TRBV6-5
size: .
DNA: TGTGCCAGCAGTTACTCTGGGGGCAACTCTGGAAACACCATATATTTT
CDR3: CASSYSGGNSGNTIYF

length: 16
D: .
J: TRBJ1-1
V: TRBV4-3
size: .
DNA: TGCGCCAGCAGCCAAGCATGGGGGGGGATAAGCCCTGAAGCTTTCTTT
CDR3: CASSQAWGGISPEAFF

length: 14
D: TRBD1
J: TRBJ1-6
V: TRBV10-3
size: .
DNA: TGTGCCATCAGTGAGTCCCCAGGGGGCTCACCCCTCCACTTT
CDR3: CAISESPGGSPLHF

length: 17
D: TRBD2
J: TRBJ2-7
V: TRBV7-6
size: .
DNA: TGTGCCAGCAGCGCGACCCGACTAGCGGGAGGTCCCTACGAGCAGTACTTC
CDR3: CASSATRLAGGPYEQYF

length: 13
D: TRBD1
J: TRBJ2-1
V: TRBV5-1
size: .
DNA: TGCGCCAGCAGCCGACAGGGGTTGGATGAGCAGTTCTTC
CDR3: CASSRQGLDEQFF

length: 15
D: TRBD1
J: TRBJ2-7
V: TRBV7-8
size: .
DNA: TGTGCCAGCAGCCAAAGGGGACAGGGAGGCTACGAGCAGTACTTC
CDR3: CASSQRGQGGYEQYF

length: 13
D: .
J: TRBJ1-1
V: TRBV2
size: .
DNA: TGTGCCAGCTGCCGGGACTTGAACACTGAAGCTTTCTTT
CDR3: CASCRDLNTEAFF

length: 16
D: .
J: TRBJ2-1
V: TRBV9
size: .
DNA: TGTGCCAGCAGCGTGAACGTAGGGGGCTCCTACAATGAGCAGTTCTTC
CDR3: CASSVNVGGSYNEQFF